A single sample is the source of the 30 T cell receptor beta chains below, sequenced in a study of blood T cells in healthy people across ages. Then a second PCR, running roughly 7 to 11 cycles, was carried out with a sample-barcoded 5' primer and a J-beta primer mix. MiXCR, applied by TCRdb to the 5' RACE reads, yields one record per CDR3 protein. In the table there are 700,000 or so distinct CDR3 sequences, around two fifths of which are singletons. The sequenced sample was blood. The receptors were sampled from a man older than 75 in good health.

The table lists this clonotype with a count of one. The V gene is TRBV2, the J gene TRBJ1-4; no firm D call. V lost 7 bases to trimming and J lost 0 bases, with 9 bases between them. The CDR3 contains 14 residues. The V gene's germline CDR1 is SNHLY and CDR2 FYNNEI. The CDR3 reads CASKNIATNEKLFF. DNA of the CDR3: TGTGCCAGCAAAAATATTGCAACTAATGAAAAACTGTTTTTT.

The rearrangement uses TRBV20-1 and TRBJ1-5, with D maybe TRBD1 (5 bases). Trimming stripped 1 base from V and 4 bases from J, with 11 bases between. CDR1 is DFQATT, CDR2 SNEGSKA, per germline (reference sequence). CDR3 length: 14 residues. Written as DNA, the CDR3 is TGCAGTGCTAGAGTGGGGGGGGGAAATCAGCCCCAGCATTTT. Protein product: CSARVGGGNQPQHF.

With regard to this clonotype: This may be a read error, as it is one base from a much larger clone. V and J are TRBV24-1 and TRBJ1-2; 7 bases are shared with TRBD1. The CDR3 has 14 residues. Trimming took 7 bases from V and 4 from J; bases not matched to a gene: 8. Germline CDR1 reads KGHDR; CDR2 reads SFDVKD. CDR3 residues: CATRARQGAYGYTF. CDR3 in DNA: TGTGCCACCAGGGCCCGACAGGGAGCCTATGGCTACACCTTC.

Remarks on this clonotype: At one end, the junction sequence differs from germline, possibly due to a read error. V gene TRBV10-3 combines with J gene TRBJ1-5; tentatively, D is TRBD1 (5 bases). CDR3 size: 13 residues. The germline gives CDR1 ENHRY, CDR2 SYGVKD. This CDR3 reads CAISELGGGPQHF. In DNA, the CDR3 is TGCGCCATCAGTGAGCTCGGGGGGGGGCCCCAGCATTTT.

V usage is TRBV12-3 or TRBV12-4 and J usage is TRBJ1-1; a weak D match, TRBD1 (5 bases). V was trimmed by 5 bases and J by 4 bases, leaving 17 bases between them. The CDR3 extends over 15 amino acids. CDR3 sequence reads: CASSPRLGAGTEAFF. DNA of the CDR3: TGTGCCAGCAGTCCCCGGCTAGGGGCTGGCACTGAAGCTTTCTTT.

This clonotype has only a few counts. V and J are TRBV7-2 and TRBJ2-1, with unresolved D. CDR1 SGHTA and CDR2 FQGNSA come from the germline V gene. Deletions cut 5 bases from V and 5 bases from J, with 10 bases between. The CDR3 has 13 amino acids. This chain's CDR3 is CASSRDWDNEQFF. The CDR3 DNA follows: TGTGCCAGCAGCCGTGACTGGGACAATGAGCAGTTCTTC. Based on the CDR3 plus reference TRBV7-2 and TRBJ2-1, the full variable domain is GAGVSQSPSNKVTEKGKDVELRCDPISGHTALYWYRQSLGQGLEFLIYFQGNSAPDKSGLPSDRFSAERTGGSVSTLTIQRTQQEDSAVYLCASSRDWDNEQFFGPGTRLTVL.

The chain employs TRBV20-1 and TRBJ2-1, with 9 bases fitting TRBD1. With 0 bases clipped from V and 8 bases from J, the junction kept 8 bases outside the gene matches. The length of the CDR3 is 15 residues. The germline gives CDR1 DFQATT, CDR2 SNEGSKA (reference sequence). The CDR3 sequence: CSARDSKNRGHEQFF. CDR3 bases: TGCAGTGCTAGAGACTCAAAGAACAGGGGGCATGAGCAGTTCTTC.

The genes are TRBV24-1 and TRBJ2-3; unclear D gene. This CDR3 is built from 14 residues. Looked up from germline, CDR1 is KGHDR and CDR2 is SFDVKD. The germline V and J ends were trimmed by 6 bases and 1 base, with 10 bases remaining between them. The CDR3 coding sequence is TGTGCCACCAGTCCAGCCGCCCGCACAGATACGCAGTATTTT. It codes for CATSPAARTDTQYF.

This clonotype was seen a handful of times. The chain has TRBV7-8 and TRBJ2-1; 9 bases are a match to TRBD1. Losses at the gene ends were 0 bases for V and 9 bases for J; bases not matched to a gene: 9. Per germline, CDR1 SGHVS and CDR2 FQNEAQ. This CDR3 is built from 16 residues. CDR3 bases: TGTGCCAGCAGCTTAGCGGGACAGGGATATTCGGGTGAGCAGTTCTTC. Protein: CASSLAGQGYSGEQFF.

The genes are TRBV2 and TRBJ2-6; tentatively, D is TRBD1 (6 bases). This CDR3 has 14 residues. The V end lost 8 bases, the J end lost 2 bases, and 10 bases lay between the germline ends. Per the germline V gene, CDR1 is SNHLY and CDR2 is FYNNEI. The CDR3 bases are TGTGCCAGCGGTAACAGGGCTGGGGCCAACGTCCTGACTTTC. Its translation is CASGNRAGANVLTF.

This chain connects TRBV27 to TRBJ1-3; D gene uncertain. The CDR3 spans 13 residues. The germline V and J ends were trimmed by 0 bases and 2 bases, with 2 bases remaining between them. Germline assignment: CDR1 MNHEY and CDR2 SMNVEV (reference sequence). The CDR3 DNA reads TGTGCCAGCAGTTTATCGGCTGGAAACACCATATATTTT. Residues: CASSLSAGNTIYF.

The chain has TRBV2 and TRBJ2-3, with D perhaps TRBD2 (6 bases). V gave up 4 bases and J gave up 7 bases, with 27 bases separating them. Germline loops: CDR1 SNHLY, CDR2 FYNNEI. CDR3 size: 18 residues. Here the CDR3 reads CASSVMSAGAGYGNTQYF. The CDR3 coding sequence is TGTGCCAGCAGTGTTATGTCGGCTGGGGCGGGGTACGGGAATACGCAGTATTTT.

V is TRBV6-2 or TRBV6-3 and J is TRBJ1-2; 10 nucleotides line up with TRBD1. The ends lost 6 bases at V and 8 bases at J; junction bases unmatched: 12. This CDR3 comprises 15 residues. Per the germline V gene, CDR1 is MNHEY and CDR2 is SVGEGT. The CDR3 region is CASSILAGTGDGYTF. The DNA for the CDR3 is TGTGCCAGCAGCATACTCGCGGGGACAGGGGACGGCTACACCTTC.

The rearrangement joins TRBV20-1 to TRBJ1-5; TRBD1 agrees at 7 bases. This CDR3 has 15 residues. Germline V gene data show CDR1 as DFQATT and CDR2 as SNEGSKA (reference sequence). V lost 5 bases, J lost 9 bases, and 16 bases stayed unmatched. The CDR3 DNA sequence: TGCAGTGCTCCCATGACAGGGACAACAGGAGGGCCCCAGCATTTT. Translating it yields CSAPMTGTTGGPQHF.

V usage is TRBV7-2 and J usage is TRBJ2-7, with 8 bases that match TRBD1. This CDR3 contains 15 residues. With 5 bases clipped from V and 3 bases from J, the junction kept 9 bases outside the gene matches. Germline loops: CDR1 SGHTA, CDR2 FQGNSA. CDR3 loop: CASSPLQGAIYEQYF. As DNA, the CDR3 is TGTGCCAGCAGCCCACTGCAGGGGGCAATCTACGAGCAGTACTTC.

This clonotype was found many times. A single base separates this from a much larger clone, so it may be a read error. CDR3 amino acids: CASSQDLDWNNEQFF. In nucleotides, the CDR3 is TGTGCCAGCAGCCAGGATTTGGACTGGAACAATGAGCAGTTCTTC. This rearrangement joins TRBV13 to TRBJ2-1; D may be TRBD2 (5 bases). Germline lookup yields CDR1 PRHDT and CDR2 FYEKMQ (reference sequence). The V and J ends lost 5 bases and 5 bases respectively, with 16 bases between them. The CDR3 is made up of 15 amino acids.

This clonotype was seen more than once but under ten times. CDR3 bases: TGTGCCAGCAGCTCACCACCGTTGGTGAGCGGGAGAGTCTCAGATACGCAGTATTTT. Translated: CASSSPPLVSGRVSDTQYF. The gene calls are TRBV7-9 and TRBJ2-3, with 8 nucleotides matching TRBD2. Unmatched junction bases numbered 19, after V lost 4 bases and J lost 4 bases. The CDR3 covers 19 residues. Germline V gene data show CDR1 as SEHNR and CDR2 as FQNEAQ (reference sequence).

This clonotype has just one count. CDR3: CASSSPGNLSYNEQFF. In nucleotides, the CDR3 is TGCGCCAGCAGCTCCCCCGGGAACCTCTCCTACAATGAGCAGTTCTTC. The rearrangement joins TRBV5-1 to TRBJ2-1; possible D gene TRBD2, 5 bases. V gave up 3 bases and J gave up 0 bases, with 13 bases separating them. This CDR3 has 16 amino acids. CDR1 and CDR2 from the germline V gene are SGHRS and YFSETQ.

V and J are TRBV20-1 and TRBJ2-5, with D maybe TRBD1 (6 bases). CDR3 length: 14 residues. The germline V and J ends were trimmed by 1 base and 3 bases, with 12 bases remaining between them. Looked up from germline, CDR1 is DFQATT and CDR2 is SNEGSKA (reference sequence). CDR3 bases: TGCAGTGCTAGAGGAGGGGGAAGGGAAGAGACCCAGTACTTC. Amino acids: CSARGGGREETQYF.

The rearrangement joins TRBV11-3 to TRBJ2-1; D unclear. Germline assignment: CDR1 SGHNT and CDR2 YENEEA. This CDR3 region has 16 residues. V shed 3 bases and J shed 2 bases, with 14 bases lying between them. The CDR3, as DNA: TGTGCCAGCAGCTTGTTAGGCGCGAAAGCCTACAATGAGCAGTTCTTC. This codes for CASSLLGAKAYNEQFF.

J is TRBJ2-1 and V is TRBV4-2, with D perhaps assigned TRBD1 or TRBD2 (5 bases each). This CDR3 region has 19 residues. Germline values: CDR1 LGHNA, CDR2 YNFKEQ. Trimming stripped 0 bases from V and 5 bases from J, with 23 bases between. The CDR3 protein is CASSQDARGTPNPHNEQFF. CDR3 in DNA: TGTGCCAGCAGCCAAGACGCCAGAGGGACCCCCAACCCCCACAATGAGCAGTTCTTC.

The chain couples TRBV29-1 to TRBJ1-1; D uncertain. Germline loops: CDR1 SQVTM, CDR2 ANQGSEA. The CDR3 runs 11 residues. V lost 6 bases, J lost 3 bases, and 8 bases lay in between. The DNA for the CDR3 is TGCAGCGTCGGCTGGGACACTGAAGCTTTCTTT. This encodes CSVGWDTEAFF.

This clonotype has at least ten counts. The genes are TRBV7-2 and TRBJ2-3; no reliable D call. Germline V lookup: CDR1 SGHTA, CDR2 FQGNSA. V was cut by 0 bases and J by 1 base, with 11 bases left in between. This CDR3 has 16 amino acids. Here the CDR3 DNA reads TGTGCCAGCAGCTTAGCGCTGGGGTCAGGCACAGATACGCAGTATTTT. It translates to CASSLALGSGTDTQYF.

This clonotype was seen a few times. The V and J genes are TRBV9 and TRBJ2-1, with D possibly TRBD1 on 5 matching bases. Germline V gene data show CDR1 as SGDLS and CDR2 as YYNGEE. The CDR3 is 17 amino acids. The germline V and J ends were trimmed by 4 bases and 1 base, with 18 bases remaining between them. For the CDR3, the DNA is TGTGCCAGCAGCTCGGCTAGGGGTTTGTGGTCCTACAATGAGCAGTTCTTC. The encoded protein is CASSSARGLWSYNEQFF.

This clonotype was seen repeatedly, ten times or more. The gene calls are TRBV28 and TRBJ2-1, with TRBD1 identical over 9 bases. The CDR3 covers 17 residues. Germline V gene lookup returns CDR1 MDHEN and CDR2 SYDVKM. The J segment lost 8 bases and the V segment lost 5 bases, leaving 16 bases of the junction unmatched. CDR3 DNA: TGTGCCAGCAGTACCGCCAGGACAGGGGTATTTGGGGATGAGCAGTTCTTC. As protein: CASSTARTGVFGDEQFF. Filled out from reference TRBV28 and TRBJ2-1, the complete variable domain reads DVKVTQSSRYLVKRTGEKVFLECVQDMDHENMFWYRQDPGLGLRLIYFSYDVKMKEKGDIPEGYSVSREKKERFSLILESASTNQTSMYLCASSTARTGVFGDEQFFGPGTRLTVL.

The rearrangement links TRBV11-2 to TRBJ2-3, with a tentative D call TRBD1 (6 bases). Trimming left V 5 bases short and J 4 bases short, with 10 bases between. In germline, CDR1 is SGHAT, CDR2 FQNNGV. The CDR3 runs 13 residues. The CDR3 nucleotides are TGTGCCAGCAGCCCAGGGGTGGCAGATACGCAGTATTTT. Protein: CASSPGVADTQYF.

V gene TRBV15 combines with J gene TRBJ1-4; weak D call: TRBD1 (5 bases). The CDR3 length is 15 residues. Trimming stripped 0 bases from V and 4 bases from J, with 9 bases between. The V gene's germline CDR1 is LNHNV and CDR2 YYDKDF (reference sequence). The CDR3 here is CATSRDRDLNEKLFF. The CDR3 bases are TGTGCCACCAGCAGAGATCGGGACCTTAATGAAAAACTGTTTTTT.

This clonotype showed up just a few times. V and J are TRBV6-4 and TRBJ2-5; D possibly corresponds to TRBD2 (5 bases). The germline V and J ends were trimmed by 8 bases and 1 base, with 17 bases remaining between them. CDR3 length: 15 residues. Germline CDR1 reads MRHNA; CDR2 reads SNTAGT. CDR3 residues: CASRPYGVPQETQYF. The DNA of the CDR3 is TGTGCCAGCCGCCCCTACGGGGTGCCCCAAGAGACCCAGTACTTC.

This sequence joins TRBV7-9 and TRBJ1-1; D unresolved. CDR3 size: 12 residues. CDR1 is SEHNR and CDR2 is FQNEAQ in the germline V gene (reference sequence). Between the trimmed V and J ends, which lost 4 bases and 4 bases, there was a span of 7 bases. DNA of the CDR3: TGTGCCAGCAGCTCCACATCCACTGAAGCTTTCTTT. Translation gives CASSSTSTEAFF.

The chain carries TRBV10-3 and TRBJ2-3; D unresolved. The CDR3 sequence is 13 residues long. The V and J ends lost 11 bases and 2 bases respectively, with 14 bases between them. Germline CDR1 reads ENHRY; CDR2 reads SYGVKD. The CDR3 sequence is CAAGDGYTDTQYF. CDR3 bases: TGTGCCGCAGGCGACGGGTACACAGATACGCAGTATTTT.